This TCR beta chain was identified in a study of T-cell reconstitution after alpha-beta-depleted transplantation in children. Overall study results and limits: Once a year had passed after transplant, T-cell counts and diversity came mostly from newly produced T cells. There were some patients whose high TCRbeta diversity at day 60 came from surviving recipient T cells and thymic progenitors.

Per the germline V gene, CDR1 is SEHNR and CDR2 is FQNEAQ (reference sequence). Trimming took off 5 bases at V and 7 bases at J, with 24 bases between the two ends. This CDR3 comprises 17 residues. On this clonotype: As yet, its antigen is unknown.

Unique molecular identifiers tagged the TCRbeta library. TCRdb itself ran the PCR reads through MiXCR, one entry per CDR3 protein. This sample has about 980,000 distinct CDR3 sequences, with roughly 29% found just once. Sequences were derived from PBMCs, mostly from graft donor cells, sampled 360 days after TCRalphabeta/CD19-depleted stem cell transplant. The source is a boy less than two years old who had a stem cell transplant for SCID, so the T cells may come from the graft donor. The chain carries TRBV7-9 and TRBJ2-1, with D maybe TRBD2 (6 bases). The CDR3 region is CASSRLAGSPGGNEQFF. DNA of the CDR3: TGTGCCAGCAGCCGACTCGCGGGTTCCCCCGGGGGAAATGAGCAGTTCTTC. Based on the CDR3 plus reference TRBV7-9 and TRBJ2-1, the full variable domain is DTGVSQNPRHKITKRGQNVTFRCDPISEHNRLYWYRQTLGQGPEFLTYFQNEAQLEKSRLLSDRFSAERPKGSFSTLEIQRTEQGDSAMYLCASSRLAGSPGGNEQFFGPGTRLTVL.